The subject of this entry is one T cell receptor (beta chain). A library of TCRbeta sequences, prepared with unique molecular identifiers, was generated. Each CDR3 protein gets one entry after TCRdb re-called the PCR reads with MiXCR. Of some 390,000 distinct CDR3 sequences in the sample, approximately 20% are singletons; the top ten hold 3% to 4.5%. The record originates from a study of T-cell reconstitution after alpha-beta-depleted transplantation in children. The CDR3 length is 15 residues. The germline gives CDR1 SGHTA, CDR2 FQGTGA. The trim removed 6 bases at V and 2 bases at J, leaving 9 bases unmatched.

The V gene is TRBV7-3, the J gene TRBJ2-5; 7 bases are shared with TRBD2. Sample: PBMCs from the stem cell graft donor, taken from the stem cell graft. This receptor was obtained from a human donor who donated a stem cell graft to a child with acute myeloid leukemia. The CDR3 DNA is TGTGCCAGCAGTCCTCTAGCGGACAAACAAGAGACCCAGTACTTC. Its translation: CASSPLADKQETQYF.